This note documents a single T cell receptor beta chain sequence. The target antigen is unknown. The germline V and J ends were trimmed by 2 bases and 2 bases, with 10 bases remaining between them. The V gene's germline CDR1 is SGHRS and CDR2 YFSETQ. This CDR3 has 14 residues. This sample is drawn from a study of tumor and adjacent non-tumor tissue in lung cancer. The overall study: There were around 11 adenocarcinoma, a couple of squamous cell carcinoma and 1 small cell lung cancer cases. Study results and caveats: In normal lung, the top 100 clones were significantly more dominant than in tumor.

The library came from three nested PCR rounds adapted from ARM-PCR protocols. TCRdb called the multiplex PCR reads again in MiXCR, with one record for every CDR3 protein. Of tens of thousands of distinct CDR3 sequences listed, approximately 59% are singletons. No cell sorting was done before RNA was extracted from the tissue. More than 3 cm separated this lung sample from the edge of the tumor. The sequencing sample was made of distant non-tumor lung tissue. The chain is built from TRBV5-1 and TRBJ2-5; D gene uncertain. This clonotype was obtained from a middle-aged woman with non-small cell lung cancer. As DNA, the CDR3 is TGCGCCAGCAGCTTTGCAGGCTTACAAGAGACCCAGTACTTC. Translation gives CASSFAGLQETQYF.